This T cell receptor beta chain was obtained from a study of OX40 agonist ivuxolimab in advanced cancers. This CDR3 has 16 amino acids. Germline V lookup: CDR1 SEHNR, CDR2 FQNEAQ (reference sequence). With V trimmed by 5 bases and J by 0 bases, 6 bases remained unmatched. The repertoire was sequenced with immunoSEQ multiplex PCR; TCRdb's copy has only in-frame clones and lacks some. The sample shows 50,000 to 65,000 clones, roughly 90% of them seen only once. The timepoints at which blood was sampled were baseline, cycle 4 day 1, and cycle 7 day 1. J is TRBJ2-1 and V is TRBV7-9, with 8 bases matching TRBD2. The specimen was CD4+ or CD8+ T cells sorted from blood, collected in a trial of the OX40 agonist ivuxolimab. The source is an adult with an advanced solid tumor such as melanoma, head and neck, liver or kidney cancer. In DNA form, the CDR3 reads TGTGCCAGCAGCGCAAAGCGGGGGAGCTCCTACAATGAGCAGTTCTTC. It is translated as CASSAKRGSSYNEQFF. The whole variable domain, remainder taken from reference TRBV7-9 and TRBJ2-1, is DTGVSQNPRHKITKRGQNVTFRCDPISEHNRLYWYRQTLGQGPEFLTYFQNEAQLEKSRLLSDRFSAERPKGSFSTLEIQRTEQGDSAMYLCASSAKRGSSYNEQFFGPGTRLTVL.